This section outlines one T cell receptor (beta chain) sequence together with its context. These data originate in a study of blood T cell repertoires in COVID-19. The overall study: Material from acute and convalescent COVID-19 was sourced from the United States, Italy and Spain.

Original methodology: Estimates of nucleated cell counts were drawn from the amplification of reference gene primers. Assay used: immunoSEQ multiplex PCR; TCRdb lists only in-frame clones, some missing. V and J calls and clone size are those listed in that table; D and trimming were worked out from the DNA. The profile covers 300,000 to 400,000 clones, with more than 75% appearing a single time and 3.5% to 4% taken by the ten largest. The origin of this receptor is a woman in her fifties or sixties with active or convalescent COVID-19. The specimen sequenced was peripheral blood.

CDR3 sequence (DNA): TGTGCCAGCAGCCCACAGGGGGCGCGCGGCTATGGCTACACCTTC. It codes for CASSPQGARGYGYTF. The V gene is TRBV27, the J gene TRBJ1-2, with 9 bases identical to TRBD1. The CDR3 has 15 residues. Germline loops: CDR1 MNHEY, CDR2 SMNVEV (reference sequence). V lost 6 bases and J lost 4; bases outside the gene matches: 9.